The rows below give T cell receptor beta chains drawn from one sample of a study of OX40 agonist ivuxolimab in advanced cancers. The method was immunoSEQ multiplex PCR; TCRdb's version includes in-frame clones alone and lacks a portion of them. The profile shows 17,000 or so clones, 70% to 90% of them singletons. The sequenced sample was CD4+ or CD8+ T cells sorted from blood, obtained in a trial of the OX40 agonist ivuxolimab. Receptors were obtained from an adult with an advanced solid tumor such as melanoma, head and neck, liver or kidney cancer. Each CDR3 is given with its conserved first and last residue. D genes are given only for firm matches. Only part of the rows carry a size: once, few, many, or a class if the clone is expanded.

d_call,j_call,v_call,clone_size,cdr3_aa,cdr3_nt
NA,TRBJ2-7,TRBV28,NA,CASSQQGPAYEQYF,TGTGCCAGCAGTCAACAGGGACCCGCCTACGAGCAGTACTTC
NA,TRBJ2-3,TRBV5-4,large,CASSLAPERVPDTQYF,TGTGCCAGCAGCTTGGCTCCGGAGCGGGTCCCAGATACGCAGTATTTT
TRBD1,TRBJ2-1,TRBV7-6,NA,CASSLVAWTGNEQFF,TGTGCCAGCAGCTTAGTGGCGTGGACAGGTAATGAGCAGTTCTTC
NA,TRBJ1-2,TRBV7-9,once,CASSLEVTDYGYTF,TGTGCCAGCAGCTTAGAAGTGACAGACTATGGCTACACCTTC
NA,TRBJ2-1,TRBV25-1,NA,CASSEGDNIGEQFF,TGTGCCAGCAGTGAGGGGGATAACATAGGGGAGCAGTTCTTC
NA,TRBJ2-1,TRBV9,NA,CASSVEGWAGREQFF,TGTGCCAGCAGCGTCGAGGGATGGGCTGGAAGAGAGCAGTTCTTC
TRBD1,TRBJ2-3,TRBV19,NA,CASSIRGTGGTDTQYF,TGTGCCAGTAGTATTCGGGGGACAGGGGGAACAGATACGCAGTATTTT
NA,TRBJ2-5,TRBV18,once,CASSPYSGNQETQYF,TGTGCCAGCTCACCGTATTCGGGGAACCAAGAGACCCAGTACTTC
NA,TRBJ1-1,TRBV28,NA,CASSEGRANTEAFF,TGTGCCAGCAGCGAGGGACGCGCGAACACTGAAGCTTTCTTT
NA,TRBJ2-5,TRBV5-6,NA,CASSSITSFQETQYF,TGTGCCAGCAGCTCCATAACTAGCTTCCAAGAGACCCAGTACTTC
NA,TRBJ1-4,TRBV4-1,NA,CASSFYRDTLATNEKLFF,TGCGCCAGCAGCTTTTACCGGGACACACTCGCAACTAATGAAAAACTGTTTTTT
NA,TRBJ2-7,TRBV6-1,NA,CASSEVPQDEQYF,TGTGCCAGCAGTGAAGTGCCTCAGGACGAGCAGTACTTC
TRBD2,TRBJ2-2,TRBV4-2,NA,CASSQRAAGGGCTGELFF,TGTGCCAGCAGCCAACGGGCCGCCGGCGGGGGGTGCACCGGGGAGCTGTTTTTT
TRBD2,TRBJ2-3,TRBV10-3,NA,CAVSGDSTDTQYF,TGTGCCGTAAGCGGGGATAGCACAGATACGCAGTATTTT
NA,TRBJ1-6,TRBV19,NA,CATSPWDPNSPLHF,TGTGCCACCTCGCCTTGGGACCCCAATTCACCCCTCCACTTT
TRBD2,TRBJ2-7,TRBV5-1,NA,CASSLAFGLEKGNEQYF,TGCGCCAGCAGCTTGGCCTTTGGACTAGAAAAGGGAAACGAGCAGTACTTC
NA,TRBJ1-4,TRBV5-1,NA,CASSLEGTANEKLFF,TGCGCCAGCAGCTTGGAGGGGACCGCTAATGAAAAACTGTTTTTT
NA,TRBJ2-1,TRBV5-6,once,CASSPASYEQFF,TGTGCCAGCAGCCCGGCTAGCTACGAGCAGTTCTTC
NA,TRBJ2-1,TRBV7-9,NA,CASSLGQMIPNEQFF,TGTGCCAGCAGCTTAGGACAGATGATCCCCAATGAGCAGTTCTTC
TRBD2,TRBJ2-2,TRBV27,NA,CASTSGRGAGELFF,TGTGCCAGCACTAGCGGGAGGGGGGCCGGGGAGCTGTTTTTT
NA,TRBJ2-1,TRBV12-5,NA,CASGEVSYNEQFF,TGTGCTAGTGGTGAGGTCAGCTACAATGAGCAGTTCTTC
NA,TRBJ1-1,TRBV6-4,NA,CASSVSQGNTEAFF,TGTGCCAGCAGTGTTTCACAGGGGAACACTGAAGCTTTCTTT
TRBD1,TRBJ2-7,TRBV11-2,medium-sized,CASSLGTGADEQYF,TGTGCCAGCAGCCTGGGGACAGGGGCAGACGAGCAGTACTTC
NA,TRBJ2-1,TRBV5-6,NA,CASSSDTSRTSYNEQFF,TGTGCCAGCAGCTCCGACACTAGCAGAACTTCCTACAATGAGCAGTTCTTC
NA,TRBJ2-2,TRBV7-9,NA,CAGETGANTGELFF,TGTGCCGGAGAGACAGGAGCGAACACCGGGGAGCTGTTTTTT
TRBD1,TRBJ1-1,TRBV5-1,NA,CASSFPRDRVNTEAFF,TGCGCCAGCAGCTTCCCACGGGACAGGGTCAACACTGAAGCTTTCTTT
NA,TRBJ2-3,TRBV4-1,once,CASSQELPSDTQYF,TGCGCCAGCAGCCAAGAACTGCCCTCAGATACGCAGTATTTT